This T cell receptor (beta chain) is drawn from a study of blood T cell repertoires in COVID-19. Study-wide background: COVID-19 samples collected from the United States, Italy and Spain covered acute and convalescent phases.

Participants were aged about 18 to 90 years from about two dozen US areas. Under the authors' procedure: Reference gene primer amplification yielded estimated nucleated cell counts. Data came from immunoSEQ multiplex PCR; TCRdb stores just in-frame clones and leaves some out. V, J and clone size derive from that table, while D and trimming were established from the DNA sequence. The sample shows about 200,000 clones, over 75% of them seen only once. The CDR3 extends over 15 amino acids. Germline V gene sequence: CDR1 SGHVS, CDR2 FQNEAQ. V shed 3 bases and J 7 bases; nucleotides not matched to a gene: 5.

This clonotype was sampled from a middle-aged woman with acute COVID-19. The chain couples TRBV7-8 to TRBJ2-7; TRBD2 matches 14 bases. The specimen was PBMCs or T cells enriched from blood (not recorded which). This chain's CDR3 is CASSFGTSGGAEQYF. For the CDR3, the DNA is TGTGCCAGCAGCTTCGGGACTAGCGGGGGAGCGGAGCAGTACTTC.